The 2 T cell receptor beta chains below come from one sample, sequenced in a study of cytomegalovirus exposure and HLA in healthy donors. Method: immunoSEQ multiplex PCR; TCRdb's copy keeps in-frame clones and lacks some. The sample has about 220,000 clones, over 80% seen once. Material: PBMCs. These receptors originate from a woman in her twenties or thirties in good health and CMV-seropositive.

The chain has TRBV29-1 and TRBJ1-2, with 8 bases aligning to TRBD1. Trimming cost V 3 bases and J 5 bases; bases outside gene matches: 8. Germline assignment: CDR1 SQVTM and CDR2 ANQGSEA. The CDR3 is 14 amino acids. The CDR3 sequence is CSVENGQGGYGYTF. DNA of the CDR3: TGCAGCGTTGAGAACGGACAGGGTGGATATGGCTACACCTTC.

The chain couples TRBV5-1 to TRBJ1-4; perhaps TRBD1 as D (6 bases). This CDR3 is built from 15 residues. Trimming removed 0 bases at V and 5 bases at J, with 11 bases between. Germline CDR1 reads SGHRS; CDR2 reads YFSETQ. CDR3 sequence: CASSLEGTSNEKLFF. The CDR3 DNA sequence: TGCGCCAGCAGCTTGGAGGGGACATCGAATGAAAAACTGTTTTTT.